Reported below is one T cell receptor beta chain. This specimen comes from a study of T cells expressing NK-cell markers. Study-level information: One of the eight sequenced donors was seronegative, whereas the other seven were HCMV-seropositive.

TCRdb re-called the 5' RACE reads and catalogs CDR3 proteins one per entry, DNA excluded. This table lists 440,000 or so distinct CDR3 sequences. The CDR3 totals 13 residues. Germline V gives CDR1 SGHVS, CDR2 FQNEAQ. The V gene is TRBV7-8, the J gene TRBJ2-3; absent DNA, TCRdb's TRBD1 call cannot be checked. The sample consisted of blood T cells: a sorted CD56 or NKG2C T cell subset, CD4+ or CD8+ T cells, or bulk PBMC T cells (not recorded which). This TCR came from a woman between 18 and 70 years old in good health. CDR3 in amino acids: CASSPRESDTQYF.